Reported below is one T cell receptor (beta chain). The antigen is undetermined. Measured with immunoSEQ multiplex PCR; TCRdb has only the in-frame clones, and not every one. The sample lists about 110,000 clones; under 90% were seen once. This record belongs to a study of T cell responses to AZD1222 COVID-19 vaccine. Study results and caveats: Of the AZD1222 recipients, only five to seven were seropositive at baseline. Sampled repertoires all dated from after the peak T cell response.

Germline V CDR1 and CDR2: MGHRA, YSYEKL. The V and J ends lost 4 bases and 0 bases, in that order; junction bases with no gene match: 8. This CDR3 is 16 amino acids long. Sequenced here: peripheral blood, sampled on day 0 of AZD1222 vaccination. This rearrangement joins TRBV4-1 to TRBJ1-1; 7 bases are a match to TRBD1. The origin of this receptor is an adult in good health. CDR3 nucleotide sequence: TGCGCCAGCAGCCCCACCGGGACAGCTATGAACACTGAAGCTTTCTTT. Amino acids: CASSPTGTAMNTEAFF.